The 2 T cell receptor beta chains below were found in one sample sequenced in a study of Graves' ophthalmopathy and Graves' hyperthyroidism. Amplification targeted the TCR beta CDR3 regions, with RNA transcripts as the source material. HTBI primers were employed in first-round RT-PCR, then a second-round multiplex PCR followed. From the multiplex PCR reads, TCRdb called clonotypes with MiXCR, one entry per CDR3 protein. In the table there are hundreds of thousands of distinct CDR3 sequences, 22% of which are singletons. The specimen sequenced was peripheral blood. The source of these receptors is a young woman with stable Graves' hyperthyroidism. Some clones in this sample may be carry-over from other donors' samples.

The chain's CDR3 is CASSPAPLAGGPGEQYF. The CDR3 DNA sequence: TGTGCCAGCAGCCCCGCGCCCCTAGCGGGGGGGCCCGGTGAGCAGTACTTC. This chain joins TRBV11-2 and TRBJ2-7; TRBD2 matches at 12 bases. Germline values: CDR1 SGHAT, CDR2 FQNNGV. The CDR3 contains 17 residues. J lost 7 bases, V lost 5 bases, and 15 bases had no gene match.

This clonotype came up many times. CDR3 sequence reads: CASSLEDRSYEQYF. The CDR3, as DNA: TGCGCCAGCAGCTTGGAGGACAGGTCCTACGAGCAGTACTTC. The rearrangement joins TRBV5-1 to TRBJ2-7; the match to TRBD1 covers 7 bases. This CDR3 is 14 amino acids long. With 0 bases clipped from V and 1 base from J, the junction kept 1 base outside the gene matches. Germline lookup yields CDR1 SGHRS and CDR2 YFSETQ.